This T cell receptor beta chain was profiled in a study of control samples from healthy donors and cancer patients. The method was immunoSEQ multiplex PCR; TCRdb's version includes in-frame clones alone and lacks a portion of them. The data show 100,000 to 150,000 clones, roughly 89% seen once. The CDR3 has 20 residues if both end residues are counted. Per germline, CDR1 MNHEY and CDR2 SMNVEV (reference sequence). In regard to this clone: Because the CDR3's place on the DNA is in doubt, the DNA is left out and the CDR3 is given as listed by TCRdb.

V is TRBV27 and J is TRBJ1-2; the table gives TRBD1 as D, unverified against the DNA. The clonotype originates from a man aged 18 to 30 in good health. What was sequenced was blood. CDR3 loop: CASNRGRVATPSGGAGGYTF.